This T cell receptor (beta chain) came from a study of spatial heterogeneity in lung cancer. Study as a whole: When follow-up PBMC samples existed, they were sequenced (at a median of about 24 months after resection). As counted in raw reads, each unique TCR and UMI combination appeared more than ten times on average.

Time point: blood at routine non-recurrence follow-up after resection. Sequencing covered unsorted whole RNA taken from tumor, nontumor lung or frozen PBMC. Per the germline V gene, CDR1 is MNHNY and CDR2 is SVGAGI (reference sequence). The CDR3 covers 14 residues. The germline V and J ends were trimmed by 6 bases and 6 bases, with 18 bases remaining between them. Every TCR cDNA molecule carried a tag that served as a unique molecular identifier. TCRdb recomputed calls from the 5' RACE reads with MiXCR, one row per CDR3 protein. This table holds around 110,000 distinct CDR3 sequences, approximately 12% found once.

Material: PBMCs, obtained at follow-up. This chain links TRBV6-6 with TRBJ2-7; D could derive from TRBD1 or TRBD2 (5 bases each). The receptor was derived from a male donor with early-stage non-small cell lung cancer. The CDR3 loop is CASSGTPGLGEQYF. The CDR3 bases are TGTGCCAGCAGCGGGACGCCCGGTTTAGGCGAGCAGTACTTC.